This TCR beta chain was observed in a study of T-cell reconstitution after alpha-beta-depleted transplantation in children. This clonotype was detected a few times. Molecular barcoding with unique molecular identifiers was used for the TCRbeta library. TCRdb re-called the PCR reads with MiXCR, one entry per CDR3 protein. The table has approximately 350,000 distinct CDR3 sequences, roughly 15% seen once. Germline loops: CDR1 GTSNPN, CDR2 SVGIG (reference sequence). The CDR3 contains 16 residues. V was pared by 0 bases and J by 1 base, with 16 bases between. This rearrangement joins TRBV30 to TRBJ2-7, with D hard to call. Sample: PBMCs, taken from the stem cell graft. The clonotype originates from a human donor who donated a stem cell graft to a child with Fanconi anemia. CDR3 amino acids: CAWSVSGDPVSYEQYF. DNA of the CDR3: TGTGCCTGGAGTGTATCAGGCGACCCGGTATCCTACGAGCAGTACTTC.